This paragraph reports one T cell receptor beta chain. Random hexamers were used to reverse transcribe the RNA input (about 0.5 to 1 ug). Using its own MiXCR run on the immunoSEQ multiplex PCR reads, TCRdb lists one record per CDR3 protein. Of around 79,000 distinct CDR3 sequences listed, about 95% were seen once; the top ten hold 0.3% to 0.45%. CDR3 length: 15 amino acids. V was clipped by 3 bases and J by 4 bases; unmatched bases: 8. CDR1 is SQVTM and CDR2 is ANQGSEA in the germline V gene. The sample originates from a study of CD8 T cells in Susac syndrome. The sequence derives from a human donor with multiple sclerosis. The sequencing input was CD8+ T cells from PBMCs. The chain links TRBV29-1 to TRBJ2-1, with TRBD2 identical over 8 bases. The CDR3 region is CSVDGGGLIYNEQFF. The DNA of the CDR3 is TGCAGCGTTGACGGCGGGGGGTTAATATACAATGAGCAGTTCTTC.